Included here is one T cell receptor beta chain sequence, with context. The antigen it recognizes is unknown. One base away there is no much larger clone; base qualities are not given. This entry belongs to a study of blood T cell repertoires in COVID-19 (dated by TCRdb to 2020 to 2022). For the wider study: Samples covering the acute and convalescent phases of COVID-19 were provided by collaborators in the United States, Italy and Spain. The repertoires were released in a freely available public database intended as a resource for research on the immune response to SARS-CoV-2. Subjects who had been exposed to COVID-19, were actively infected with it, or had recovered from it provided the deeply sampled blood TCRbeta repertoires that made up the dataset. The material from the prospective study consisted of cDNA or gDNA derived from T cells, B-cell-depleted T cells, or PBMCs. The samples were drawn from two sources: the first 160 participants of the ongoing ImmuneRACE study, and about 1,300 subjects contributed by 6 global collaborators. Sample metadata almost always included a de-identified subject ID, COVID-19 status, age in years and sex. Where HLA class I and class II types were available, the types were taken from metadata supplied by the sample provider, not from assay-based typing. The investigation overall reported the following: The amount of clinical and demographic metadata varied by source and participant and was provided uncurated.

Collaborating institutions collected whole blood in K2EDTA tubes following their own protocols. For TCRbeta analysis, collaborators shipped samples as frozen whole blood, isolated PBMCs, or DNA extracted from either of those sample types. The immunoSEQ Assay, a bias-controlled multiplex PCR, was used to amplify TCRbeta CDR3 regions from genomic DNA. Under the source paper's analysis protocol: The number of nucleated cells in each sample was estimated by amplification of reference gene primers within the assay. Sequence reads were collapsed and filtered to measure the absolute abundance of every unique TCRbeta CDR3 rearrangement. For each sample, productive Simpson clonality was calculated as the square root of Simpson's diversity index over productive rearrangements. TCRdb retrieved this table from immuneACCESS and kept in-frame rearrangements only. Not all clones are present; in checked studies, unresolved V genes account for under half, and no reason is known for the remainder. From that table come the V and J calls and clone size; the DNA was used to work out D and trimming. This sample comprises around 23,000 clones, roughly 89% of them detected only once. The biggest ten clones account for 15% to 20% of the sample.

Trimming takes 1 base off V and 2 bases off J; junction bases not matched to a gene: 2. The germline V gene (reference sequence) yields LGHDT for CDR1 and YNNKEL for CDR2. The CDR3 spans 15 residues, from the cysteine through the phenylalanine. The CDR3 DNA has 45 bases and is translated from base 1. The sample was peripheral blood. The TCR comes from a man between 65 and 85 years old with active COVID-19. Rearrangement joined TRBV3-1 (or the pseudogene TRBV3-2) to TRBJ2-3; 8 nucleotides in the junction match TRBD2. Here the CDR3 is given as CASSQAGGPTDTQYF. The nucleotide sequence is given as TGTGCCAGCAGCCAAGCGGGGGGGCCCACAGATACGCAGTATTTT.